This T cell receptor beta chain was profiled in a study of patients and donors after allogeneic stem cell transplantation. This CDR3 is 13 amino acids long. Germline CDR1 is SGHRS and CDR2 is YFSETQ. Trimming at V came to 4 bases and at J to 8 bases, leaving 8 bases not matched to a gene. TCRdb used MiXCR to reprocess the RT-PCR reads, holding one entry per CDR3 protein. Altogether 200,000 to 250,000 distinct CDR3 sequences are present, 35% to 45% being singletons, with the ten largest covering around 10%. The chain joins TRBV5-1 to TRBJ1-1; TRBD1 aligns across 7 bases. The specimen was blood, either unsorted or a sorted T cell fraction (not recorded which). The TCR originated in a human donor who was either an allogeneic HSCT recipient or a stem cell or donor lymphocyte infusion donor (not recorded which). It is not recorded whose cells these are; they may come from a transplant donor. The CDR3 DNA sequence: TGCGCCAGCAGCCCGGACAGGTATGGGGAAGCTTTCTTT. This translates into CASSPDRYGEAFF. The variable domain in full, with the rest retrieved from reference TRBV5-1 and TRBJ1-1, is KAGVTQTPRYLIKTRGQQVTLSCSPISGHRSVSWYQQTPGQGLQFLFEYFSETQRNKGNFPGRFSGRQFSNSRSEMNVSTLELGDSALYLCASSPDRYGEAFFGQGTRLTVV.